The source of this T cell receptor (beta chain) is a study of control samples from healthy donors and cancer patients. Germline V gives CDR1 LNHNV, CDR2 YYDKDF (reference sequence). V was trimmed by 4 bases and J by 4 bases, leaving 16 bases between them. This CDR3 spans 15 amino acids. Clones were read by immunoSEQ multiplex PCR, and TCRdb kept only the in-frame ones, dropping some. The sample has roughly 130,000 clones; about 88% are singletons. The rearrangement links TRBV15 to TRBJ1-2; possibly TRBD1 for D (6 bases). The sequenced material came from blood. The receptor was isolated from a man aged 45-65 years in good health. DNA for the CDR3: TGTGCCACCAGCACCGACTCAGGGGCCGCCTATGGCTACACCTTC. This sequence encodes CATSTDSGAAYGYTF. Full variable domain (remainder filled in from reference TRBV15 and TRBJ1-2): DAMVIQNPRYQVTQFGKPVTLSCSQTLNHNVMYWYQQKSSQAPKLLFHYYDKDFNNEADTPDNFQSRRPNTSFCFLDIRSPGLGDTAMYLCATSTDSGAAYGYTFGSGTRLTVV.